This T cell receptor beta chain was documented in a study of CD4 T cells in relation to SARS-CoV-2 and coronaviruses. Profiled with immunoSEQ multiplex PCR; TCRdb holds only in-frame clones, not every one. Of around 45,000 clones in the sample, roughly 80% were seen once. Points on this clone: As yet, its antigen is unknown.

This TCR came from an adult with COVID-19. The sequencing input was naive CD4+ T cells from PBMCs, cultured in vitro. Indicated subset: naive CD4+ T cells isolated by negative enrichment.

The chain's CDR3 is CASSQDRGGAGELFF. The CDR3 DNA is TGTGCCAGCAGCCAAGACAGGGGAGGGGCCGGGGAGCTGTTTTTT. The gene calls are TRBV3-1 (or the pseudogene TRBV3-2) and TRBJ2-2; D might be TRBD2 (7 bases). V lost 0 bases to trimming and J lost 6 bases, with 11 bases between them. The CDR3 covers 15 residues. CDR1 and CDR2 (germline): LGHDT, YNNKEL (reference sequence).